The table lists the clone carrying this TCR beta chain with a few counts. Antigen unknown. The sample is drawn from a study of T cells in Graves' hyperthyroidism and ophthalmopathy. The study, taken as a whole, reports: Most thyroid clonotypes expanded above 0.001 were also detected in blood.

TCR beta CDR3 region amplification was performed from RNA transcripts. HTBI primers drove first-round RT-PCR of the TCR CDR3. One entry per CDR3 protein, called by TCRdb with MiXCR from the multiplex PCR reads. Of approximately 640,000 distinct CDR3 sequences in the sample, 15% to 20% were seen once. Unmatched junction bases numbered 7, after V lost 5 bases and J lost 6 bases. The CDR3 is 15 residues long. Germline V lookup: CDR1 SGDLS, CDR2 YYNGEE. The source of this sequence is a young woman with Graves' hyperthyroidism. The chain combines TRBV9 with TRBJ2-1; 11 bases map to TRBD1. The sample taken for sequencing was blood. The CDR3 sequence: CASSTGTGGSNEQFF. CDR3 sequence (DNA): TGTGCCAGCAGTACCGGGACAGGGGGTTCCAATGAGCAGTTCTTC.